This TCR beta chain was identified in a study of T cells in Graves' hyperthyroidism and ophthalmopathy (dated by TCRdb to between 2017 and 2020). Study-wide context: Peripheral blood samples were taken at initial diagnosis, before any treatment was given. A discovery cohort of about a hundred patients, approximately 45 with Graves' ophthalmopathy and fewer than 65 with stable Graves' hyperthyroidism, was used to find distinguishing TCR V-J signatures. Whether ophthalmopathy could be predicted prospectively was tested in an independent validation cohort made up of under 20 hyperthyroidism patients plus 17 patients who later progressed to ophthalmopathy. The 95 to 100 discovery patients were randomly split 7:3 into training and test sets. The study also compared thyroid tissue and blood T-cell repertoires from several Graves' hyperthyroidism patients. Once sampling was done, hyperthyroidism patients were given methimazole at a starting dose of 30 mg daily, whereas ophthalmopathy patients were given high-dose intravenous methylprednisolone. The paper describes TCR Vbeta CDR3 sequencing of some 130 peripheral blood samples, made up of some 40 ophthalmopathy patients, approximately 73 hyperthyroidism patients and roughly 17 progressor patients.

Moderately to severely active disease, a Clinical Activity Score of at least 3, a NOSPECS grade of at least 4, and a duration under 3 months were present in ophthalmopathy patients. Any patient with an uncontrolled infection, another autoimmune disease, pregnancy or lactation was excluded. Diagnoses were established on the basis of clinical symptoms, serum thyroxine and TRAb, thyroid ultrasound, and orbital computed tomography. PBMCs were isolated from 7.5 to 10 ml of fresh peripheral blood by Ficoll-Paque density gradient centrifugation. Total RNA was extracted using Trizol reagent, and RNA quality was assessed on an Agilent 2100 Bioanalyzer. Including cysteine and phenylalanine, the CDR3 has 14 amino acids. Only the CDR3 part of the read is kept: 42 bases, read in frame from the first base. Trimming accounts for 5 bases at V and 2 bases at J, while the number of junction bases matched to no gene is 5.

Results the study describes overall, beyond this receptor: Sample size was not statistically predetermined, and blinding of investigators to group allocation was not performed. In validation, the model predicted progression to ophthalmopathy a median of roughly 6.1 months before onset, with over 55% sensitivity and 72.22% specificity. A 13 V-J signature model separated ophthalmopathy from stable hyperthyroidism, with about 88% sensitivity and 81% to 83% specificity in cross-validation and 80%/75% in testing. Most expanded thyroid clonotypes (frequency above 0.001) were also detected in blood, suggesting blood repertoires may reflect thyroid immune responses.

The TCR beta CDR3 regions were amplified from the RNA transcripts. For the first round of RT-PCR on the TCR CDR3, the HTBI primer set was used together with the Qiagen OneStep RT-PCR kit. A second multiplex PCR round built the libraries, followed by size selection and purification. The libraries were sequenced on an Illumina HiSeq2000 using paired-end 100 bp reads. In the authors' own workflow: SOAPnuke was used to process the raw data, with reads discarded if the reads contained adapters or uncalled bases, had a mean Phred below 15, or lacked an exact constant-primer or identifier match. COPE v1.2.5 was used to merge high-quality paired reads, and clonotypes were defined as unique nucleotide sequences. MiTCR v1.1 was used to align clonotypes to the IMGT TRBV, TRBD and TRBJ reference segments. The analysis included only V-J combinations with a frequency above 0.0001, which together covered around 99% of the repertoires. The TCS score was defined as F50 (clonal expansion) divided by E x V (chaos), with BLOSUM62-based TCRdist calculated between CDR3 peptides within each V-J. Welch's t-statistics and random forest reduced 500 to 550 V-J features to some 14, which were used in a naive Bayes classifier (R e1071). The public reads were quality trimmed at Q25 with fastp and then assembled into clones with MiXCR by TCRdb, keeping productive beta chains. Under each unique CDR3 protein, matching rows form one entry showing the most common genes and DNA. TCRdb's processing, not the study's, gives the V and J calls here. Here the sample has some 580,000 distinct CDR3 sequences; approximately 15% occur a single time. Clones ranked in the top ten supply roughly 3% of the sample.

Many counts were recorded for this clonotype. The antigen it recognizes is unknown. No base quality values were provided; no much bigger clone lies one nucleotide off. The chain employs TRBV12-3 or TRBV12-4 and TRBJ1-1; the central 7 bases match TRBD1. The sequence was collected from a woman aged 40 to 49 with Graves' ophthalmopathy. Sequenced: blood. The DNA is TGTGCCAGCAGTCCCAGGGGGTTTAACACTGAAGCTTTCTTT. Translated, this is CASSPRGFNTEAFF.